The entry below describes one TCR beta chain. Antigen specificity is unknown. This sample stems from a study of T-cell reconstitution after alpha-beta-depleted transplantation in children. Findings and limits, study-wide: T-cell numbers and diversity one year post-transplant derived largely from freshly generated T cells. Expanded clones from the graft, numbering several hundred, reportedly supplied alpha-beta T cells about two months after transplant.

A library of TCRbeta sequences, prepared with unique molecular identifiers, was generated. Each CDR3 protein is one row after TCRdb ran MiXCR on the PCR reads. This table holds about 110,000 distinct CDR3 sequences, under 30% found once. The source is a male patient between 2 and 10 years old who had a stem cell transplant for chronic granulomatous disease, so the T cells may come from the graft donor. The sample was PBMCs, mostly from graft donor cells, taken 180 days after TCRalphabeta/CD19-depleted stem cell transplant.

The CDR3 here is CASSIGALTGELFF. CDR3 DNA: TGCGCCAGCAGCATCGGGGCCCTTACCGGGGAGCTGTTTTTT. This chain joins TRBV5-1 and TRBJ2-2, with D perhaps matching TRBD1 or TRBD2 (5 bases each). This CDR3 region has 14 residues. Trimming took 4 bases from V and 5 from J, leaving 12 bases between them. CDR1 and CDR2 from the germline V gene are SGHRS and YFSETQ.